The 24 T cell receptor beta chains given below trace back to one sample, sequenced in a study of cytomegalovirus exposure and HLA in healthy donors. PCR involved 60 Vbeta and 13 Jbeta primers. Assay: immunoSEQ multiplex PCR; the TCRdb copy retains only in-frame clones and omits some. The top ten hold approximately 1.5% of the sample, which has around 190,000 clones, roughly a tenth seen once. The sequenced sample consisted of PBMCs. The receptors originated from a woman under 40 in good health and CMV-seropositive.

This clone has only a few counts. The chain combines TRBV7-2 with TRBJ1-2, with D tentatively TRBD1 (5 bases). The CDR3 loop spans 13 amino acids. V lost 5 bases and J lost 6, with 13 bases in between. Germline CDR1 is SGHTA and CDR2 is FQGNSA. CDR3 sequence reads: CASSRWGANGYTF. The CDR3 DNA reads as TGTGCCAGCAGCCGATGGGGCGCGAATGGCTACACCTTC. Combining the CDR3 with reference TRBV7-2 and TRBJ1-2 gives the whole variable domain GAGVSQSPSNKVTEKGKDVELRCDPISGHTALYWYRQSLGQGLEFLIYFQGNSAPDKSGLPSDRFSAERTGGSVSTLTIQRTQQEDSAVYLCASSRWGANGYTFGSGTRLTVV.

The V call is TRBV11-2, the J call TRBJ1-5; D call uncertain. This CDR3 contains 12 residues. Trimming took off 6 bases at V and 9 bases at J, with 12 bases between the two ends. CDR1 is SGHAT, CDR2 FQNNGV, per germline. CDR3 DNA sequence: TGTGCCAGCAGTTCGCCTGGCACGCCCCAGCATTTT. It yields the protein CASSSPGTPQHF.

J is TRBJ2-5 and V is TRBV5-1; possibly TRBD1 for D (5 bases). The V gene lost 4 bases and the J gene lost 2 bases, with 9 bases spanning the gap. This CDR3 contains 13 residues. Germline values: CDR1 SGHRS, CDR2 YFSETQ. This CDR3 reads CASSSNRQETQYF. CDR3 nucleotide sequence: TGCGCCAGCAGCAGCAACAGGCAAGAGACCCAGTACTTC. Supplemented by reference TRBV5-1 and TRBJ2-5, the full variable domain reads KAGVTQTPRYLIKTRGQQVTLSCSPISGHRSVSWYQQTPGQGLQFLFEYFSETQRNKGNFPGRFSGRQFSNSRSEMNVSTLELGDSALYLCASSSNRQETQYFGPGTRLLVL.

The V gene is TRBV6-5, the J gene TRBJ2-3; D gene ambiguous. Germline CDR1 reads MNHEY; CDR2 reads SVGAGI. V lost 6 bases and J 2 bases, leaving 12 bases between the germline ends. The CDR3 consists of 14 residues. The DNA for the CDR3 is TGTGCCAGCAGGTCCTCTACAGTCACAGATACGCAGTATTTT. Encoded protein: CASRSSTVTDTQYF.

The chain recombines TRBV9 with TRBJ2-7; 7 nucleotides align to TRBD2. The J segment lost 6 bases and the V segment lost 0 bases, leaving 9 bases of the junction unmatched. Germline V gene sequence: CDR1 SGDLS, CDR2 YYNGEE. This CDR3 spans 15 amino acids. The CDR3 coding sequence is TGTGCCAGCAGCGTAGACCCTAGCGGTAGACCCGAGCAGTACTTC. This sequence encodes CASSVDPSGRPEQYF.

This clone was counted between two and nine times. The CDR3 DNA follows: TGTGCCAGCAGCTCCCCCTCAACTTCAACCTACGAGCAGTACTTC. Translation: CASSSPSTSTYEQYF. The chain has TRBV7-9 and TRBJ2-7; D unclear. The CDR3 loop spans 15 amino acids. The germline CDR1 and CDR2 sequences are SEHNR and FQNEAQ (reference sequence). The germline V and J ends were trimmed by 4 bases and 2 bases, with 15 bases remaining between them.

This clone was found a few times. The chain couples TRBV7-9 to TRBJ2-1, with TRBD2 matching 12 bases. Trimming took 5 bases from V and 8 from J; bases not matched to a gene: 10. Germline CDR1 and CDR2: SEHNR and FQNEAQ (reference sequence). The CDR3 extends over 16 amino acids. The CDR3 loop is CASSRRTSGIGDEQFF. The CDR3 DNA follows: TGTGCCAGCAGCAGACGGACTAGCGGGATAGGGGATGAGCAGTTCTTC.

V is TRBV27 and J is TRBJ2-1; 7 nucleotides align to TRBD2. CDR1 is MNHEY and CDR2 is SMNVEV in the germline V gene (reference sequence). Trimming took 2 bases from V and 4 from J; bases not matched to a gene: 8. This CDR3 has 16 amino acids. The CDR3 sequence is CASSLITGGPYNEQFF. As DNA, the CDR3 is TGTGCCAGCAGTTTAATAACGGGAGGCCCATACAATGAGCAGTTCTTC.

This clone was seen a handful of times. The CDR3 loop reads CASSLNGGDTEAFF. The CDR3 nucleotides read TGCGCCAGCAGCTTGAACGGGGGAGATACTGAAGCTTTCTTT. J is TRBJ1-1 and V is TRBV5-1; weak D call: TRBD1 (5 bases). CDR3 length: 14 amino acids. Germline V gene data show CDR1 as SGHRS and CDR2 as YFSETQ. The germline V and J ends were trimmed by 1 base and 5 bases, with 12 bases remaining between them.

V usage is TRBV5-1 and J usage is TRBJ2-7; unclear D gene. The CDR3 spans 14 residues. V lost 0 bases, J lost 0 bases, and 7 bases lay in between. CDR1 is SGHRS, CDR2 YFSETQ, per germline. CDR3 protein: CASSLGDNSYEQYF. CDR3 in DNA: TGCGCCAGCAGCTTGGGTGACAACTCCTACGAGCAGTACTTC.

The rearrangement links TRBV7-9 to TRBJ1-1, with D possibly matching TRBD1 (6 bases). This CDR3 has 15 amino acids. Germline CDR1 is SEHNR and CDR2 is FQNEAQ (reference sequence). V was trimmed by 5 bases and J by 5 bases, leaving 18 bases between them. In DNA form, the CDR3 reads TGTGCCAGCAGCCCCACCGCAGGGGAGAGTACTGAAGCTTTCTTT. Translation gives CASSPTAGESTEAFF.

This clone turned up a few times. The rearrangement uses TRBV19 and TRBJ1-5; TRBD1 might be the D (5 bases). The V end was cut by 8 bases, the J end by 1 base, with 15 bases between. The germline V gene encodes CDR1 LNHDA and CDR2 SQIVND (reference sequence). CDR3 size: 15 residues. The CDR3 DNA is TGTGCCAGTGTGGACATCCCAAGCAGCAATCAGCCCCAGCATTTT. Its protein product is CASVDIPSSNQPQHF.

This chain uses TRBV18 with TRBJ2-5; possibly TRBD1 for D (6 bases). Judging by the DNA end, TRBJ2-7 fits better; the J call may be wrong. This CDR3 has 15 residues. Germline V gene data show CDR1 as KGHSH and CDR2 as LQKENI. This chain's CDR3 is CASSPRQVSSYEQYF. In DNA form, the CDR3 reads TGTGCCAGCTCACCTCGACAGGTCAGCTCCTACGAGCAGTACTTC.

The rearrangement joins TRBV18 to TRBJ1-4; 10 bases map to TRBD1. V lost 3 bases and J lost 8; bases outside the gene matches: 9. This CDR3 has 16 residues. Germline-derived CDR1 and CDR2 are KGHSH and LQKENI. The CDR3 DNA reads as TGTGCCAGCTCACCGGGACAGGGGCCTATTAGCGAAAAACTGTTTTTT. Its translation is CASSPGQGPISEKLFF.

This clone was seen more than once but under ten times. The rearrangement uses TRBV30 and TRBJ1-6, with no clear D. CDR3 length: 14 residues. Trimming left V 1 base short and J 5 bases short, with 9 bases between. Germline V gives CDR1 GTSNPN, CDR2 SVGIG (reference sequence). CDR3 in DNA: TGTGCCTGGAGTGCCCTTATAAATAATTCACCCCTCCACTTT. Protein sequence: CAWSALINNSPLHF. The full variable domain, in which reference TRBV30 and TRBJ1-6 provide the parts outside the CDR3, is SQTIHQWPATLVQPVGSPLSLECTVEGTSNPNLYWYRQAAGRGLQLLFYSVGIGQISSEVPQNLSASRPQDRQFILSSKKLLLSDSGFYLCAWSALINNSPLHFGNGTRLTVT.

The chain recombines TRBV28 with TRBJ2-7; D is perhaps TRBD1 (6 bases). V lost 10 bases, J lost 7 bases, and 14 bases lay in between. Germline lookup yields CDR1 MDHEN and CDR2 SYDVKM. The CDR3 is 11 amino acids. The CDR3 DNA is TGTGCCACCTGGCTCCAGGGGGAGCAGTACTTC. Its translation: CATWLQGEQYF.

The rearrangement uses TRBV5-1 and TRBJ2-7; 8 bases are shared with TRBD2. Trimming cost V 3 bases and J 8 bases; bases outside gene matches: 4. Germline assignment: CDR1 SGHRS and CDR2 YFSETQ. This CDR3 spans 12 amino acids. CDR3 loop: CASSSGGTQQYF. As DNA, the CDR3 is TGCGCCAGCAGCTCGGGGGGGACTCAGCAGTACTTC. The entire variable domain, with the rest obtained from reference TRBV5-1 and TRBJ2-7, is as follows: KAGVTQTPRYLIKTRGQQVTLSCSPISGHRSVSWYQQTPGQGLQFLFEYFSETQRNKGNFPGRFSGRQFSNSRSEMNVSTLELGDSALYLCASSSGGTQQYFGPGTRLTVT.

This chain links TRBV2 with TRBJ2-1; tentatively, D is TRBD2 (8 bases). The germline V gene encodes CDR1 SNHLY and CDR2 FYNNEI. The CDR3 extends over 16 amino acids. The ends were cut back, 7 bases at V and 2 bases at J, with 18 bases in the middle. The CDR3 nucleotides read TGTGCCAGCAAAGGGGGCGGGAGGACCCCCTACAATGAGCAGTTCTTC. This sequence encodes CASKGGGRTPYNEQFF.

This clone has a handful of counts. A read error may produce the germline difference seen at one junction end. V gene TRBV19 combines with J gene TRBJ1-1, with TRBD1 identical over 10 bases. Germline-derived CDR1 and CDR2 are LNHDA and SQIVND (reference sequence). This CDR3 is 16 amino acids long. The CDR3 protein is CASSGTGTGDLKKCLF. Written as DNA, the CDR3 is TGTGCCAGTAGCGGTACCGGGACAGGGGATCTCAAGAAATGTCTCTTT.

In its sample, this clone was seen many times. The CDR3 sequence is CASSTYRGSNQPQHF. The CDR3 nucleotides read TGTGCCAGCAGTACATACAGGGGGTCCAATCAGCCCCAGCATTTT. The chain carries TRBV2 and TRBJ1-5; 8 nucleotides match TRBD1. V was pared by 5 bases and J by 3 bases, with 6 bases of the junction left unmatched. The V gene's germline CDR1 is SNHLY and CDR2 FYNNEI. This CDR3 region has 15 residues. Together with reference TRBV2 and TRBJ1-5, the CDR3 gives the full variable domain: EPEVTQTPSHQVTQMGQEVILRCVPISNHLYFYWYRQILGQKVEFLVSFYNNEISEKSEIFDDQFSVERPDGSNFTLKIRSTKLEDSAMYFCASSTYRGSNQPQHFGDGTRLSIL.

This sequence joins TRBV10-1 and TRBJ2-4; D might be TRBD1 (6 bases). The CDR3 is made up of 14 amino acids. Trimming cost V 5 bases and J 4 bases, with 12 bases left between them. Germline CDR1 WNHNN, CDR2 SYGVQD (reference sequence). The CDR3 region is CASSPRTDKNIQYF. The DNA of the CDR3 is TGCGCCAGCAGTCCAAGGACAGATAAAAACATTCAGTACTTC.

This clone was seen a handful of times. J is TRBJ2-2 and V is TRBV27; 7 bases map to TRBD1. Germline CDR1 and CDR2: MNHEY and SMNVEV (reference sequence). This CDR3 contains 16 residues. V dropped 6 bases and J dropped 3; count of bases not matched to a gene: 10. Written as DNA, the CDR3 is TGTGCCAGCAGGATTCTTAGGACAGGAGACACCGGGGAGCTGTTTTTT. It is translated as CASRILRTGDTGELFF.

This chain uses TRBV21-1 with TRBJ2-7; the D segment call TRBD2 is taken from the table without a DNA check. TRBV21-1 is shown as a pseudogene. The CDR3 extends over 12 amino acids. The CDR3 reads CASSKGTGPQYF. In DNA, the CDR3 is TGTGCCAGCAGCAAAGGGACTGGACCGCAGTACTTC.

In this sample, this clone turned up a few times. The rearrangement uses TRBV7-2 and TRBJ2-7; D may be TRBD1 (6 bases). The length of the CDR3 is 15 residues. CDR1 and CDR2 (germline): SGHTA, FQGNSA. The V and J ends lost 4 bases and 5 bases respectively, with 18 bases between them. The CDR3 sequence: CASSSTRDTYNEQYF. The CDR3 DNA follows: TGTGCCAGCAGCTCAACCCGGGACACCTATAACGAGCAGTACTTC.